Given below is one T cell receptor beta chain in context. No cognate antigen has been identified for it. It has no much larger one-base neighbor in the sample; base qualities were not kept. Germline trimming: 1 base from V, 7 bases from J; junction bases outside gene matches: 1. Looking up the germline V gene yields CDR1 LGHNA and CDR2 YNFKEQ. Taken from cysteine to phenylalanine, the CDR3 has 14 residues. Only the CDR3 portion is preserved as DNA: 42 bases, with reading frame beginning at the first base. Every donor in the study was a healthy Caucasian. The twin cohort consisted of three pairs of female monozygotic twins, all aged roughly 18 to 30 years. Positive isolation kits from Invitrogen were used to isolate the CD4+ and CD8+ T cell populations. The record originates from a study of identical twins (dated by TCRdb to 2015 to 2016). Notes on the research overall: TCR alpha and beta repertoires from monozygotic twins, unrelated adults of various ages and cord blood were deep-sequenced to test whether fetal clonotypes persist. Replicate twin experiments were performed at different times using different library preparation protocols to rule out contamination.

General findings and caveats noted by the study authors: Abundant cord blood beta clonotypes carried fewer insertions; young adult naive repertoires showed a weaker similar trend, while memory repertoires showed none. The excess sharing between twins in beta out-of-frame sequences was weaker because fewer shared sequences reduced the signal-to-noise ratio. Invariant T cells such as MAIT and iNKT could partly confound zero-insertion analyses, although diverse VJ usage argued against such confounding for most clonotypes. Compared with coincidental sharing between unrelated individuals, out-of-frame TCR alpha sequences shared between twins showed an excess of sequences with low generation probability. Conclusions relied on cross-sectional statistical analysis, since the same donors could not be followed over many years. Recombination models systematically underestimated out-of-frame TCR alpha sharing in monozygotic twins but agreed with sharing between unrelated individuals.

Libraries were prepared through 5' RACE. These reads were obtained on an Illumina HiSeq 2000. Template switching added a universal primer binding site, and the final cDNA carried a unique molecular identifier that allowed TCR cDNA molecules to be counted accurately. Specific primers in the conserved constant-segment region were used to synthesize first-strand cDNA for TCR alpha and beta chains. To control for contamination, every cDNA library carried two barcodes: a SMART-Mk sample barcode plus Illumina barcodes. TruSeq adapter sequences and Illumina sample barcodes were added in two successive PCR steps. Sequencing of the TCR alpha and beta cDNA libraries was done on the Illumina HiSeq platform using custom primers. The original pipeline was this. Raw reads were processed with MiGEC to extract unique molecular identifiers, and MiXCR was used to determine CDR3 positions. For each individual, recombination models were inferred using an EM algorithm with the repgenHMM and IGoR tools. The analysis of shared clonotypes was done with the tcR package in R, with sharing normalized by the product of cloneset sizes. Out-of-frame nonproductive sequences were analyzed to study raw recombination free of thymic and clonal selection effects. TCRdb redid the processing of the public reads, applying fastp at Q25 and MiXCR, and retained in-frame beta chains. Rows are unified per CDR3 protein, each entry keeping the most common DNA and genes. TCRdb assigned the V and J calls; the authors' analysis was not used. The sample records roughly 230,000 distinct CDR3 sequences, around 8% of which are singletons. The ten largest clones add up to approximately 3% of the sample.

These records were also assigned to another study, of yellow fever vaccine responses in identical twins. The second investigation adds: The T cell response to vaccination in identical twins was reported by the authors to appear partly convergent and partly personalized. Focusing on identical twins, the study followed the T cell clones that responded to the vaccine, and did so with precision.

The sequencing input was CD8+ T cells sorted from blood. The clonotype originates from a woman between 18 and 29 years old in good health. The chain employs TRBV4-2 and TRBJ2-2; a stretch of 9 junction bases matches TRBD2. The CDR3 corresponds to CASSQAAGGGELFF. Read as DNA, the sequence is TGTGCCAGCAGCCAAGCAGCGGGAGGCGGGGAGCTGTTTTTT.